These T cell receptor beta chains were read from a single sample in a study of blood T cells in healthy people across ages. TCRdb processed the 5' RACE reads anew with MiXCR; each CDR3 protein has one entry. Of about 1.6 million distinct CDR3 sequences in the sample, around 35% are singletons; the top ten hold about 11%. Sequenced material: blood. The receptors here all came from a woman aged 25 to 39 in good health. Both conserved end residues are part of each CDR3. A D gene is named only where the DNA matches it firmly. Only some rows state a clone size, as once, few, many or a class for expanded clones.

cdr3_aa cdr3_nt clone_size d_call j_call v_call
CASSLSTEIYGYTF TGTGCCAGCAGTTTGTCTACGGAGATCTATGGCTACACCTTC NA NA TRBJ1-2 TRBV12-3/TRBV12-4
CASSLVRMLAANNEQFF TGTGCCAGCAGCTTAGTAAGAATGCTAGCGGCTAACAATGAGCAGTTCTTC NA TRBD2 TRBJ2-1 TRBV7-9
CSATTGMREQYF TGCAGTGCTACGACAGGTATGCGAGAGCAGTACTTC NA NA TRBJ2-7 TRBV20-1
CASSLGGAGNSPLHF TGTGCCAGCAGTTTAGGGGGGGCCGGTAATTCACCCCTCCACTTT NA NA TRBJ1-6 TRBV28
CAWSTGGPQHF TGTGCCTGGAGTACAGGGGGACCCCAGCATTTT NA TRBD1 TRBJ1-5 TRBV30
CSVEGSPGFTDTQYF TGCAGCGTTGAAGGCAGCCCGGGATTCACAGATACGCAGTATTTT many NA TRBJ2-3 TRBV29-1
CVTSRDETGGHGYTF TGTGTCACCAGCAGAGATGAGACAGGGGGCCATGGCTACACCTTC NA TRBD1 TRBJ1-2 TRBV15
CASSEQGDEQYF TGTGCCAGCAGTGAACAGGGGGACGAGCAGTACTTC NA TRBD1 TRBJ2-7 TRBV6-6
CASKTGGEDYGYTF TGTGCCAGCAAAACAGGGGGCGAGGACTATGGCTACACCTTC NA TRBD1 TRBJ1-2 TRBV6-5
CASSLAGLVYGYTF TGCGCCAGCAGCTTGGCCGGCCTTGTCTATGGCTACACCTTC few NA TRBJ1-2 TRBV5-1
CSARDGGSGYNEQFF TGCAGTGCTAGAGACGGGGGTAGCGGCTACAATGAGCAGTTCTTC NA NA TRBJ2-1 TRBV20-1
CASSQDLGFGKDTQYF TGCGCCAGCAGCCAAGATCTGGGTTTCGGCAAAGATACGCAGTATTTT NA NA TRBJ2-3 TRBV4-1
CSVGRGGQAEAFF TGCAGCGTCGGAAGGGGGGGGCAGGCTGAAGCTTTCTTT few NA TRBJ1-1 TRBV29-1
CASSFTGNTIYF TGTGCCAGCAGCTTCACCGGAAACACCATATATTTT NA NA TRBJ1-3 TRBV7-2
CASRSLGDYGYTF TGTGCCAGCAGATCTTTGGGCGACTATGGCTACACCTTC NA NA TRBJ1-2 TRBV25-1
CASSSRVLSTDTQYF TGCGCCAGCAGCTCTAGAGTTCTTAGCACAGATACGCAGTATTTT NA NA TRBJ2-3 TRBV5-1
CSAWTGTGGYEQYF TGCAGTGCCTGGACGGGGACAGGGGGGTACGAGCAGTACTTC many TRBD1 TRBJ2-7 TRBV20-1
CASSGGLRGSGVNEQYF TGTGCCAGCAGCGGCGGCCTGAGGGGTAGCGGGGTTAACGAGCAGTACTTC NA TRBD2 TRBJ2-7 TRBV5-4
CSARIGTSGRSGELFF TGCAGTGCTAGGATTGGGACTAGCGGGAGGTCCGGGGAGCTGTTTTTT once TRBD2 TRBJ2-2 TRBV20-1
CASSLLGADTQYF TGTGCCAGCAGTTTACTCGGTGCAGATACGCAGTATTTT many NA TRBJ2-3 TRBV28
CSGKRKGDEQYF TGCAGTGGGAAGCGCAAAGGCGACGAGCAGTACTTC NA NA TRBJ2-7 TRBV20-1
CASSLMQGEQFF TGTGCCAGCAGTTTAATGCAGGGTGAGCAGTTCTTC many NA TRBJ2-1 TRBV12-3/TRBV12-4
CASSPDHYNEQFF TGTGCCAGCAGCCCCGATCACTACAATGAGCAGTTCTTC NA NA TRBJ2-1 TRBV9
CSASRLGRGRYEQYF TGCAGTGCTAGTCGACTGGGCCGCGGAAGGTACGAGCAGTACTTC NA NA TRBJ2-7 TRBV20-1
CASRLDSNQPQHF TGCGCCAGCCGGCTAGATAGCAATCAGCCCCAGCATTTT NA NA TRBJ1-5 TRBV10-1
CAGNPIGTGGSEAFF TGTGCCGGCAACCCTATCGGGACAGGGGGATCTGAAGCTTTCTTT once TRBD1 TRBJ1-1 TRBV12-3/TRBV12-4
CASSQDWGHPQETQYF TGTGCCAGCAGCCAAGACTGGGGACACCCCCAAGAGACCCAGTACTTC NA NA TRBJ2-5 TRBV3-1
CSARDKDNSPLHF TGCAGTGCTAGAGATAAGGATAATTCACCCCTCCACTTT NA NA TRBJ1-6 TRBV20-1
CASSPSGGQNYGYTF TGTGCCAGCAGCCCCTCCGGGGGACAGAACTATGGCTACACCTTC NA TRBD1 TRBJ1-2 TRBV11-2
CASRDWGSSYEQYF TGTGCCAGCAGAGACTGGGGTAGCTCCTACGAGCAGTACTTC NA NA TRBJ2-7 TRBV10-3
CASSLGTSVNNEQFF TGTGCCAGCAGTTTGGGGACTAGCGTCAACAATGAGCAGTTCTTC few TRBD2 TRBJ2-1 TRBV27
CASSVNERIITGELFF TGTGCCAGCAGCGTAAACGAGAGGATAATCACCGGGGAGCTGTTTTTT NA NA TRBJ2-2 TRBV13
CAGSPGQGRTSGRNEQFF TGCGCCGGCAGCCCGGGACAGGGGCGGACTAGCGGGAGAAATGAGCAGTTCTTC NA TRBD2 TRBJ2-1 TRBV5-1